These 17 T cell receptor beta chains came from one sample sequenced in a study of cytomegalovirus exposure and HLA in healthy donors. The PCR ran on 60 Vbeta and 13 Jbeta primers. Libraries were prepared by immunoSEQ multiplex PCR; TCRdb keeps only in-frame clonotypes and omits some of them. The table lists about 140,000 clones. Material: PBMCs. These receptors came from a woman younger than 35 in good health and CMV-seronegative.

This chain connects TRBV9 to TRBJ2-3, with TRBD2 matching over 7 bases. The CDR3 sequence is 15 residues long. The V segment lost 2 bases and the J segment 5 bases; nucleotides outside the gene matches: 8. Germline V gives CDR1 SGDLS, CDR2 YYNGEE. In nucleotides, the CDR3 is TGTGCCAGCAGCGTTGGGGTTGGGGGGGGAGATACGCAGTATTTT. Translated, it gives CASSVGVGGGDTQYF.

This chain joins TRBV10-2 and TRBJ2-5; D perhaps matches TRBD2 (6 bases). Between the trimmed V and J ends, which lost 5 bases and 5 bases, there was a span of 21 bases. Per the germline V gene, CDR1 is WSHSY and CDR2 is SAAADI. The CDR3 contains 16 residues. The CDR3 nucleotides read TGCGCCAGCAGTTCGGGGATGGCGGGATTCGAGGAGACCCAGTACTTC. The encoded protein is CASSSGMAGFEETQYF.

DNA of the CDR3: TGTGCCAGCAGTGACTCGGCAGCAGGGGACTACGAGCAGTACTTC. As protein: CASSDSAAGDYEQYF. This chain uses TRBV2 with TRBJ2-5; D might be TRBD1 (6 bases). The J call may be wrong; the DNA end is better matched by TRBJ2-7. Germline values: CDR1 SNHLY, CDR2 FYNNEI. The CDR3 length is 15 residues.

This chain uses TRBV6-1 with TRBJ1-3; 8 bases align to TRBD1. This CDR3 has 15 residues. Germline CDR1 MNHNS, CDR2 SASEGT. The V and J ends lost 2 bases and 3 bases, in that order; junction bases with no gene match: 3. The CDR3 loop reads CASSEQGAVGNTIYF. DNA for the CDR3: TGTGCCAGCAGTGAACAGGGGGCTGTTGGAAACACCATATATTTT.

V is TRBV30 and J is TRBJ2-1; 9 nucleotides line up with TRBD1. The CDR3 extends over 14 amino acids. V trimming: 5 bases; J trimming: 2 bases; junction bases outside the gene matches: 4. Germline loops: CDR1 GTSNPN, CDR2 SVGIG (reference sequence). The CDR3 nucleotides read TGTGCCTGGGGGACAGGGATACCCTACAATGAGCAGTTCTTC. Protein sequence: CAWGTGIPYNEQFF.

The rearrangement joins TRBV6-5 to TRBJ2-7, with TRBD1 identical over 11 bases. The CDR3 loop spans 15 amino acids. Germline V gene lookup returns CDR1 MNHEY and CDR2 SVGAGI. The J segment lost 2 bases and the V segment lost 2 bases, leaving 2 bases of the junction unmatched. CDR3 sequence: CASSYLGQGAYEQYF. CDR3 DNA: TGTGCCAGCAGTTACCTGGGACAGGGGGCCTACGAGCAGTACTTC.

DNA for the CDR3: TGTGCCAGCTCCCCCACAGGGGTTAGCAATCAGCCCCAGCATTTT. It is translated as CASSPTGVSNQPQHF. The V call is TRBV18, the J call TRBJ1-5, with 7 bases that match TRBD1. Germline loops: CDR1 KGHSH, CDR2 LQKENI. The ends lost 6 bases at V and 0 bases at J; junction bases unmatched: 5. The CDR3 consists of 15 residues.

J is TRBJ1-3 and V is TRBV5-1; the D is unclear. The germline V and J ends were trimmed by 4 bases and 0 bases, with 11 bases remaining between them. CDR3 length equals 15 residues. Germline CDR1 reads SGHRS; CDR2 reads YFSETQ. The CDR3 loop is CASSEGSFSGNTIYF. The CDR3 DNA is TGCGCCAGCAGCGAGGGCAGCTTCTCTGGAAACACCATATATTTT.

The chain employs TRBV7-6 and TRBJ2-3; 9 positions agree with TRBD1. The CDR3 extends over 15 amino acids. Germline values: CDR1 SGHVS, CDR2 FNYEAQ. V lost 5 bases to trimming and J lost 6 bases; unmatched junction nucleotides: 9. CDR3 sequence: CASSGPGTGIDTQYF. CDR3 bases: TGTGCCAGCAGCGGACCCGGGACAGGGATCGATACGCAGTATTTT.

The chain links TRBV11-2 to TRBJ1-2; 12 nucleotides align to TRBD1. The V gene end was trimmed by 5 bases and the J gene end by 3 bases; junction bases not matched to a gene: 7. In germline, CDR1 is SGHAT, CDR2 FQNNGV. CDR3 size: 16 residues. The CDR3 DNA follows: TGTGCCAGCAGCAACCGGGACAGGGGGCCTTACTATGGCTACACCTTC. It encodes CASSNRDRGPYYGYTF.

This sequence joins TRBV7-2 and TRBJ2-7, with D possibly TRBD2 on 5 matching bases. Trimming removed 0 bases at V and 3 bases at J, with 6 bases between. Germline values: CDR1 SGHTA, CDR2 FQGNSA. This CDR3 comprises 13 residues. The CDR3 region is CASSLAGDYEQYV. DNA of the CDR3: TGTGCCAGCAGCTTAGCGGGAGACTACGAGCAGTACGTC.

The chain links TRBV7-8 to TRBJ2-5; 9 nucleotides align to TRBD2. The V gene's germline CDR1 is SGHVS and CDR2 FQNEAQ. J was trimmed by 4 bases and V by 5 bases; bases with no gene match: 8. The CDR3 has 15 residues. The CDR3 coding sequence is TGTGCCAGCAGCGTATCCGGGACTAGCATAGAGACCCAGTACTTC. This sequence encodes CASSVSGTSIETQYF.

This chain joins TRBV28 and TRBJ1-4, with a weak D call TRBD1 (5 bases). The V end was cut by 8 bases, the J end by 14 bases, with 15 bases between. CDR3 length equals 11 residues. Germline CDR1 MDHEN, CDR2 SYDVKM. CDR3 nucleotide sequence: TGTGCCAGCCTGACCCAGGGAAGTCTGTTTTTT. Protein product: CASLTQGSLFF.

V and J are TRBV11-2 and TRBJ1-2; D perhaps matches TRBD1 (5 bases). Germline CDR1 and CDR2: SGHAT and FQNNGV. With 1 base removed from V and 3 bases from J, the gap between germline ends came to 12 bases. The CDR3 spans 15 residues. The CDR3 region has the DNA TGTGCCAGCAGCTTAGGTAGGGGAAGCGACTATGGCTACACCTTC. Translation gives CASSLGRGSDYGYTF.

The chain uses TRBV4-3 and TRBJ2-3; tentative D call: TRBD2 (6 bases). The germline V gene encodes CDR1 LGHNA and CDR2 YSLEER. The V and J ends lost 4 bases and 4 bases respectively, with 21 bases between them. The CDR3 extends over 17 amino acids. CDR3 in amino acids: CASSRVFSGDGSDTQYF. For the CDR3, the DNA is TGCGCCAGCAGCCGAGTCTTCTCGGGAGATGGCTCAGATACGCAGTATTTT.

In regard to this clone: The junction does not match germline at one end; this may be a read error. The chain employs TRBV6-5 and TRBJ2-6; D is perhaps TRBD1 (5 bases). The CDR3 spans 13 residues. Germline CDR1 reads MNHEY; CDR2 reads SVGAGI. The CDR3 DNA sequence: TGTGCCAGCAGTTATTCTGGGGCCAACGTCCCGACTTTC. Translated: CASSYSGANVPTF.

The gene calls are TRBV18 and TRBJ2-5; D is unresolved. This CDR3 is built from 13 residues. Germline V gives CDR1 KGHSH, CDR2 LQKENI. Trimming removed 0 bases from V and 3 bases from J, with 5 bases in between. The CDR3 loop is CASSPPSEETQYF. CDR3 sequence (DNA): TGTGCCAGCTCACCACCGTCCGAAGAGACCCAGTACTTC.